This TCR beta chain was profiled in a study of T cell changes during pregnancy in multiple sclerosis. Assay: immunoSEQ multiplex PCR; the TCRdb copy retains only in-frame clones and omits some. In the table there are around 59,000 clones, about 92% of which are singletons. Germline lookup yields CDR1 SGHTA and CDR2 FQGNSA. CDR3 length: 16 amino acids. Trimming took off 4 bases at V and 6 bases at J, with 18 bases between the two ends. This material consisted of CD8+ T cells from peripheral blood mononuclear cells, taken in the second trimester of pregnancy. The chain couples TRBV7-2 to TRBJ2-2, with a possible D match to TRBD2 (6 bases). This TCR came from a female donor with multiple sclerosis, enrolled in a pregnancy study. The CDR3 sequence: CASSSTLLGGPGELFF. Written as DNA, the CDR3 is TGTGCCAGCAGCTCCACTCTGTTGGGGGGACCCGGGGAGCTGTTTTTT.